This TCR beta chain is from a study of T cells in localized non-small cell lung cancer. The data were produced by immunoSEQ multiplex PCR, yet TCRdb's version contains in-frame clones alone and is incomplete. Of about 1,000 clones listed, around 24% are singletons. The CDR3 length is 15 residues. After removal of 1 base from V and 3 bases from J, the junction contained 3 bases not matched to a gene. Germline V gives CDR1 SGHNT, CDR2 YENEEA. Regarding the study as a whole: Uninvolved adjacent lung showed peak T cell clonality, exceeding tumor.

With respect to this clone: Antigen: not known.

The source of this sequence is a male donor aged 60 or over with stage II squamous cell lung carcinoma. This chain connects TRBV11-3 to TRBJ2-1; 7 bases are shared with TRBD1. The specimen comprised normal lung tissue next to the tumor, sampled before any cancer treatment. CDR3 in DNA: TGTGCCAGCAGCTTAGGACAGGGAAACTACAATGAGCAGTTCTTC. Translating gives CASSLGQGNYNEQFF.